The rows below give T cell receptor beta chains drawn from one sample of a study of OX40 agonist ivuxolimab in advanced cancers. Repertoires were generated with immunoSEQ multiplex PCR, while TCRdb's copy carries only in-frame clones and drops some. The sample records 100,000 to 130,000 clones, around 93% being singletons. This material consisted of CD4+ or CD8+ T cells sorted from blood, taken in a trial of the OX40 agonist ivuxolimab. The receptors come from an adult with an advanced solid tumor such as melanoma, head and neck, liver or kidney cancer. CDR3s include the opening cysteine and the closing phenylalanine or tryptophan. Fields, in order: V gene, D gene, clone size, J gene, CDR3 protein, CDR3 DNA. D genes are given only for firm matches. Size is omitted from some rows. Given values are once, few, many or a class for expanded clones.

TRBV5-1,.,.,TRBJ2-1,CASSIGGPLDEQFF,TGCGCCAGCAGCATCGGAGGGCCTTTGGATGAGCAGTTCTTC
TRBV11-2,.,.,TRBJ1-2,CASSLASGANYGYTF,TGTGCCAGCAGCTTAGCTTCCGGGGCTAACTATGGCTACACCTTC
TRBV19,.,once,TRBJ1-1,CASSTGTGAEAFF,TGTGCCAGTAGCACCGGGACGGGGGCTGAAGCTTTCTTT
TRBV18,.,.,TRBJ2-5,CASSPPDSTQETQYF,TGTGCCAGCTCACCACCGGACAGTACACAAGAGACCCAGTACTTC
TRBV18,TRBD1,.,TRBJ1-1,CASSPLQTGDGTEAFF,TGTGCCAGCTCACCACTGCAGACAGGGGATGGCACTGAAGCTTTCTTT
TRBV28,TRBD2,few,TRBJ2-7,CASKRLAGSYEQYF,TGTGCCAGCAAAAGACTAGCGGGCTCCTACGAGCAGTACTTC
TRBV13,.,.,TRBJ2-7,CASSLGRGAEQYF,TGTGCCAGCAGCTTAGGCAGGGGGGCCGAGCAGTACTTC
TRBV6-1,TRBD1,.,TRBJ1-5,CASSEEAGGNQPQHF,TGTGCCAGCAGTGAAGAGGCAGGGGGGAATCAGCCCCAGCATTTT
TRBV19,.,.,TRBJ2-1,CASSMGQNSYNEQFF,TGTGCCAGTAGTATGGGGCAGAATAGCTACAATGAGCAGTTCTTC
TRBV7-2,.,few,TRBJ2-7,CASSFGTGYEQYF,TGTGCCAGCAGCTTCGGGACGGGCTACGAGCAGTACTTC
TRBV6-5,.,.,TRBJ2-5,CASSYRSGQETQYF,TGTGCCAGCAGTTACAGGTCTGGACAAGAGACCCAGTACTTC
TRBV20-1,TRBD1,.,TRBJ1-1,CSAAGGAFF,TGCAGTGCTGCAGGGGGGGCTTTCTTT
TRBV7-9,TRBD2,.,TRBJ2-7,CASTLAGGEQYF,TGTGCCAGCACCTTGGCGGGGGGCGAGCAGTACTTC
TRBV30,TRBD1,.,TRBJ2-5,CAWSTTGGAETQYF,TGTGCCTGGAGTACTACAGGGGGCGCTGAGACCCAGTACTTC
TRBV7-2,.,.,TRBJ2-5,CASSLGPETQYF,TGTGCCAGCAGCTTAGGGCCAGAGACCCAGTACTTC
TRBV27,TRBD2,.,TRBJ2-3,CASSLLAGGRDTQYF,TGTGCCAGCAGTTTACTCGCGGGAGGAAGAGATACGCAGTATTTT
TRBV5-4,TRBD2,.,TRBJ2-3,CASRRAGGITDTQYF,TGTGCCAGCAGACGAGCGGGAGGGATCACAGATACGCAGTATTTT
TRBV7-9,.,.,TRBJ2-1,CASSLAGRGRLLNNEQFF,TGTGCCAGCAGCTTAGCTGGGCGGGGGCGGCTTCTTAACAATGAGCAGTTCTTC
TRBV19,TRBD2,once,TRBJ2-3,CASSPAGVQTDTQYF,TGTGCCAGTAGCCCAGCGGGAGTTCAGACAGATACGCAGTATTTT
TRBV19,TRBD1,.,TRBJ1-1,CASSLLTGTKEAFF,TGTGCCAGTAGCCTGTTGACAGGGACGAAGGAAGCTTTCTTT
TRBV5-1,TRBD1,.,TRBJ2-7,CASSFRQGVGYEQYF,TGCGCCAGCAGCTTCCGACAGGGAGTGGGCTACGAGCAGTACTTC
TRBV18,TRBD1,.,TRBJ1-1,CASSPGQGRTEAFF,TGTGCCAGCTCACCAGGACAGGGCCGTACTGAAGCTTTCTTT
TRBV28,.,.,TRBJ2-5,CASKQTGGGETQYF,TGTGCCAGCAAACAAACAGGAGGAGGGGAGACCCAGTACTTC
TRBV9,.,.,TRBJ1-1,CASSVEAMTEAFF,TGTGCCAGCAGCGTCGAGGCGATGACTGAAGCTTTCTTT
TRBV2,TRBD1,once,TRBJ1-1,CASRQGAGLVTEAFF,TGTGCCAGCAGGCAGGGGGCAGGGTTGGTCACTGAAGCTTTCTTT
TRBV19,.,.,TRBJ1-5,CASSILPREDQPQHF,TGTGCCAGTAGTATCTTGCCCAGGGAGGATCAGCCCCAGCATTTT
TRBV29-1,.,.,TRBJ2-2,CSGVWAKRITGELFF,TGCAGCGGTGTCTGGGCCAAGAGGATCACCGGGGAGCTGTTTTTT
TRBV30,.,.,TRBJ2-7,CAWNLTYGEPAHEQYF,TGTGCCTGGAACCTCACTTATGGGGAGCCCGCCCACGAGCAGTACTTC
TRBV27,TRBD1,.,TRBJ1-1,CASSFTRDRKAFF,TGTGCCAGCAGTTTTACGCGGGACAGGAAAGCTTTCTTT
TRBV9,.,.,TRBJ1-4,CASSPSVRNEKLFF,TGTGCCAGCAGCCCGTCGGTGAGGAATGAAAAACTGTTTTTT
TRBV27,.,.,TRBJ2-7,CASSPNSYEQYF,TGTGCCAGTTCGCCTAATTCCTACGAGCAGTACTTC
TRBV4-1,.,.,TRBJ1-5,CASSLREQGQPQHF,TGCGCCAGCAGCTTACGGGAACAGGGTCAGCCCCAGCATTTT
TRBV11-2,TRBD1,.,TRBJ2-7,CASSNPGQGGYEQYF,TGTGCCAGCAGCAACCCGGGACAGGGGGGCTACGAGCAGTACTTC
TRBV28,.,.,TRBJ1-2,CASKTGRGGGYTF,TGTGCCAGCAAAACAGGGCGTGGGGGTGGCTACACCTTC
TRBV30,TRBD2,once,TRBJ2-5,CAWRPSGRNQETQYF,TGTGCCTGGAGGCCGAGCGGGAGGAATCAAGAGACCCAGTACTTC
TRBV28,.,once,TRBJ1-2,CASSFEGDANYGYTF,TGTGCCAGCAGTTTTGAGGGCGATGCTAACTATGGCTACACCTTC
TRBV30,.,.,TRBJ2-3,CAWSPDLDTQYF,TGTGCCTGGAGTCCCGACCTAGATACGCAGTATTTT
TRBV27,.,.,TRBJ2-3,CASSGAIRLRTDTQYF,TGTGCCAGCAGTGGCGCTATTCGCTTACGAACAGATACGCAGTATTTT
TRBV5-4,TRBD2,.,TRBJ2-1,CASSFGGGTSYNEQFF,TGTGCCAGCAGCTTTGGCGGGGGGACCTCCTACAATGAGCAGTTCTTC
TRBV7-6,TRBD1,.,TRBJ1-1,CASSRQGLGNTEAFF,TGTGCCAGCAGCCGACAGGGGTTGGGGAACACTGAAGCTTTCTTT
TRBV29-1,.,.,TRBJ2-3,CSVGESGYTDTQYF,TGCAGCGTTGGGGAATCGGGGTACACAGATACGCAGTATTTT
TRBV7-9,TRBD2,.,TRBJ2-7,CASSLGSRGAPYEQYF,TGTGCCAGCAGCTTAGGGTCGCGGGGGGCCCCCTACGAGCAGTACTTC
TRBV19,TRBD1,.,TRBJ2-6,CASSPGQGPSGANVLTF,TGTGCCAGTAGTCCGGGACAGGGACCCTCTGGGGCCAACGTCCTGACTTTC
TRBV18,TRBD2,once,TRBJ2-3,CASSPPLAGGLTDTQYF,TGTGCCAGCTCACCACCCCTAGCGGGAGGGCTCACAGATACGCAGTATTTT
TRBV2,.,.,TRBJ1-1,CARRQAPGGNTEAFF,TGTGCCAGACGACAAGCCCCGGGGGGGAACACTGAAGCTTTCTTT
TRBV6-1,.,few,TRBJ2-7,CATAGLYEQYF,TGTGCCACCGCCGGTCTTTACGAGCAGTACTTC
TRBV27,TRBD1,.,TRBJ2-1,CASSAGQVSYNEQFF,TGTGCCAGCAGTGCCGGACAGGTCTCCTACAATGAGCAGTTCTTC
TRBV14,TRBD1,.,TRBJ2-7,CASSHLDRDGEQYF,TGTGCCAGCAGCCACCTAGACAGGGATGGCGAGCAGTACTTC
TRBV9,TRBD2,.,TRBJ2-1,CASSVNGVGLAIRQFF,TGTGCCAGCAGCGTAAATGGAGTTGGACTAGCGATTAGGCAGTTCTTC
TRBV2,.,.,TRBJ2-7,CASSPAYEQYF,TGTGCCAGCAGTCCAGCCTACGAGCAGTACTTC
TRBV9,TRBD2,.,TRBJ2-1,CASSVGSGSTNEQFF,TGTGCCAGCAGCGTAGGAAGCGGGAGTACGAATGAGCAGTTCTTC
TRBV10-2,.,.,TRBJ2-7,CASMGVYEQYF,TGCGCCAGCATGGGGGTCTACGAGCAGTACTTC
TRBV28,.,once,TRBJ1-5,CASSLLETVRNQPQHF,TGTGCCAGCAGTCTTCTGGAGACAGTTAGAAATCAGCCCCAGCATTTT
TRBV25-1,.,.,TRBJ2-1,CATTGLGGDEQFF,TGTGCCACCACCGGGTTAGGTGGAGATGAGCAGTTCTTC
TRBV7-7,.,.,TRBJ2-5,CASSLAPSEGRWYF,TGTGCTAGCAGCTTAGCTCCCTCGGAGGGCCGTTGGTACTTC
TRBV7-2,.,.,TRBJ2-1,CASRPWAGGRSYNEQFF,TGTGCCAGCAGGCCCTGGGCAGGGGGGAGGTCCTACAATGAGCAGTTCTTC
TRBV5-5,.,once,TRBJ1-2,CASSPSYGESYGYTF,TGTGCCAGCAGCCCATCGTATGGGGAAAGCTATGGCTACACCTTC